This TCR beta chain was profiled in a study of T cells in Graves' hyperthyroidism and ophthalmopathy. Regarding the study as a whole: Within blood appeared most thyroid clonotypes that had expanded above 0.001.

The table lists this clonotype with a few counts. Its antigen is as yet unknown. RNA transcripts yielded amplified TCR beta CDR3 regions. With the HTBI primer set, the TCR CDR3 went through a first round of RT-PCR. TCRdb ran MiXCR on the multiplex PCR reads and lists one entry per CDR3 protein. The table lists roughly 800,000 distinct CDR3 sequences, approximately 40% of them singletons. Clinicians diagnosed patients from clinical symptoms, serum thyroxine and TRAb, thyroid ultrasound and orbital computed tomography. CDR3 size: 15 residues. Germline values: CDR1 SGHTA, CDR2 FQGNSA. V dropped 0 bases and J dropped 4 bases, with 12 bases sitting between them.

This sequence was found in a man younger than 30 with Graves' hyperthyroidism. The rearrangement uses TRBV7-2 and TRBJ2-5; D unresolved. The material sequenced was blood. The CDR3 sequence is CASSLARSSRETQYF. The DNA for the CDR3 is TGTGCCAGCAGCTTAGCGAGAAGTAGCCGAGAGACCCAGTACTTC.